Below, one T cell receptor beta chain is given with its context. Its antigen is currently unknown. TCRdb's copy holds only in-frame clones and misses some; the assay was immunoSEQ multiplex PCR. The table lists about 50,000 clones, roughly 73% of them singletons. The source of the sample is a study of PD-1 blockade in classical Hodgkin lymphoma. Study outcomes and limitations: A reduction in baseline TCR diversity was reportedly seen in newly diagnosed patients relative to healthy donors. Why repertoires differed is undefined; disease activity or prior therapy possibly contributed.

After autologous stem cell transplantation all patients relapsed, and prior brentuximab vedotin exposure differed between cohorts. Best responses fell into complete response, partial response or progressive disease. Germline-derived CDR1 and CDR2 are SGDLS and YYNGEE. V gave up 3 bases and J gave up 9 bases; unmatched junction bases: 12. The CDR3 length is 15 residues. The chain is built from TRBV9 and TRBJ2-1, with 7 bases that match TRBD2. The input for sequencing was peripheral blood mononuclear cells (PBMCs), taken at baseline. The sequence was collected from a human donor with classical Hodgkin lymphoma. The CDR3 bases are TGTGCCAGCAGCGCCACCGCGGGAGTTGGCGGTGAGCAGTTCTTC. As protein: CASSATAGVGGEQFF.